The 10 T cell receptor beta chains presented below share a single source sample, sequenced in a study of blood T cell repertoires in COVID-19. Profiled with immunoSEQ multiplex PCR; TCRdb holds only in-frame clones, not every one. Here the sample spans some 70,000 clones, roughly 80% being singletons. The sample consisted of peripheral blood. The receptors originated from a woman aged 55-70 years with acute or convalescent COVID-19.

This rearrangement joins TRBV7-6 to TRBJ2-5; 7 bases are a match to TRBD2. The CDR3 is 18 residues long. V lost 1 base to trimming and J lost 1 base; unmatched junction nucleotides: 12. Germline V gene lookup returns CDR1 SGHVS and CDR2 FNYEAQ. This CDR3 is CASSLGTSRRGTQETQYF. The CDR3 bases are TGTGCCAGCAGCTTAGGGACCTCTCGGCGGGGGACCCAAGAGACCCAGTACTTC.

J is TRBJ2-1 and V is TRBV4-1; 8 bases line up with TRBD1. The V segment lost 3 bases and the J segment 4 bases; nucleotides outside the gene matches: 11. The germline gives CDR1 MGHRA, CDR2 YSYEKL. This CDR3 region has 17 residues. The CDR3 loop reads CASSQQTGTGQYNEQFF. The CDR3 coding sequence is TGCGCCAGCAGCCAGCAAACGGGGACAGGCCAATACAATGAGCAGTTCTTC.

The rearrangement links TRBV18 to TRBJ2-1; tentative D call: TRBD1 (5 bases). Germline assignment: CDR1 KGHSH and CDR2 LQKENI. The CDR3 length is 16 residues. V lost 1 base and J 4 bases, leaving 14 bases between the germline ends. The CDR3 DNA follows: TGTGCCAGCTCACCACGAGACAGCCTTACTTACAATGAGCAGTTCTTC. This codes for CASSPRDSLTYNEQFF.

The V and J genes are TRBV5-4 and TRBJ2-1, with no clear D. Trimming cost V 4 bases and J 6 bases, with 14 bases left between them. The CDR3 consists of 14 residues. The germline CDR1 and CDR2 sequences are SGHNT and YYREEE (reference sequence). CDR3 in DNA: TGTGCCAGCAGCGTCTTAAATATGGCCAATGAGCAGTTCTTC. This encodes CASSVLNMANEQFF. The full variable domain, in which reference TRBV5-4 and TRBJ2-1 provide the parts outside the CDR3, is ETGVTQSPTHLIKTRGQQVTLRCSSQSGHNTVSWYQQALGQGPQFIFQYYREEENGRGNFPPRFSGLQFPNYSSELNVNALELDDSALYLCASSVLNMANEQFFGPGTRLTVL.

The CDR3 loop is CASSQDTEDSYEQYF. The CDR3 region has the DNA TGTGCCAGCAGCCAAGATACGGAGGACTCCTACGAGCAGTACTTC. V and J are TRBV3-1 (or the pseudogene TRBV3-2) and TRBJ2-7, with TRBD2 as a possible D gene (5 bases). Germline V gene lookup returns CDR1 LGHDT and CDR2 YNNKEL (reference sequence). This CDR3 has 15 residues. V lost 0 bases and J 0 bases, leaving 9 bases between the germline ends.

The count of this clone is one. The chain uses TRBV19 and TRBJ1-2; D is possibly TRBD1 (5 bases). The CDR3 has 17 residues. Trimming took 3 bases from V and 0 from J, leaving 17 bases between them. Germline CDR1 and CDR2: LNHDA and SQIVND (reference sequence). CDR3 nucleotides: TGTGCCAGTAGTATGTGGAGGGGCGACGGAGCTAACTATGGCTACACCTTC. Its protein product is CASSMWRGDGANYGYTF.

The chain uses TRBV10-3 and TRBJ2-7; D is perhaps TRBD1 (6 bases). The germline V gene has CDR1 ENHRY and CDR2 SYGVKD. The CDR3 is 15 residues long. Trimming pared 4 bases from V and 0 bases from J, leaving 13 bases between. CDR3 residues: CAISGHSDSSYEQYF. CDR3 nucleotide sequence: TGTGCCATCAGTGGGCACTCGGACAGCTCCTACGAGCAGTACTTC.

This clone was detected only once. The CDR3 reads CASSLDQGTGTDTQYF. In DNA, the CDR3 is TGCGCCAGCAGCTTGGATCAGGGGACGGGCACAGATACGCAGTATTTT. The chain couples TRBV5-1 to TRBJ2-3, with D maybe TRBD1 (6 bases). V was pared by 0 bases and J by 1 base, with 12 bases between. There are 16 residues in the CDR3. Looked up from germline, CDR1 is SGHRS and CDR2 is YFSETQ.

This clone has a handful of counts. Within the sample, other DNA sequences also encode this same CDR3. The gene calls are TRBV5-1 and TRBJ2-3; D perhaps matches TRBD2 (7 bases). The length of the CDR3 is 16 residues. Germline lookup yields CDR1 SGHRS and CDR2 YFSETQ. V was pared by 0 bases and J by 2 bases, with 13 bases between. CDR3 bases: TGCGCCAGCAGCTTGGAGGGGGGGCGGGTCACAGATACGCAGTATTTT. Encoded protein: CASSLEGGRVTDTQYF.

The gene calls are TRBV6-5 and TRBJ2-1, with D perhaps matching TRBD1 (5 bases). Trimming left V 4 bases short and J 6 bases short, with 19 bases between. From germline, CDR1 is MNHEY and CDR2 SVGAGI. This CDR3 region has 16 residues. The CDR3 loop is CASSSRAMRPINEQFF. The CDR3 bases are TGTGCCAGCAGTTCCAGGGCTATGCGGCCCATCAATGAGCAGTTCTTC.